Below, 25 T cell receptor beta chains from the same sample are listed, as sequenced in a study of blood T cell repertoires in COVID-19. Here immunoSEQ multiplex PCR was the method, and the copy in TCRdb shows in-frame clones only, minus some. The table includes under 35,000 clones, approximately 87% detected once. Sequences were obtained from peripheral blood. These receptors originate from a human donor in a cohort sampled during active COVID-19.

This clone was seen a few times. The CDR3 loop reads CASSQGRGQDTGELFF. DNA for the CDR3: TGCGCCAGCAGCCAAGGGCGGGGGCAAGACACCGGGGAGCTGTTTTTT. This chain connects TRBV4-3 to TRBJ2-2; TRBD2 is a possible D gene (7 bases). V dropped 1 base and J dropped 3 bases, with 12 bases sitting between them. Germline values: CDR1 LGHNA, CDR2 YSLEER. This CDR3 has 16 residues.

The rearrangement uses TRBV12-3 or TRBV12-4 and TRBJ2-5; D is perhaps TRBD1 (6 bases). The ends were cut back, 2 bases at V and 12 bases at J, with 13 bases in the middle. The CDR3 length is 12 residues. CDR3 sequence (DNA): TGTGCCAGCAGTTTAATTGGACAGCCAGAGTACTTC. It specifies CASSLIGQPEYF.

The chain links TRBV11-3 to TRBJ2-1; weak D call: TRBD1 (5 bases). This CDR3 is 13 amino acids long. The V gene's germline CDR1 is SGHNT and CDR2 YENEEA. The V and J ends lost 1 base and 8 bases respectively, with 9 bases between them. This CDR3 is CASSLVQGDEQFF. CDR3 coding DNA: TGTGCCAGCAGCTTAGTTCAAGGGGATGAGCAGTTCTTC.

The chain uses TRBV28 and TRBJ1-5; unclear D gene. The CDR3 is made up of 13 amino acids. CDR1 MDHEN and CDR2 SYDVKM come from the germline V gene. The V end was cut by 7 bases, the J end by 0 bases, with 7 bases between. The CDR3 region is CASTGNSNQPQHF. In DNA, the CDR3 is TGTGCCAGCACAGGAAATAGCAATCAGCCCCAGCATTTT.

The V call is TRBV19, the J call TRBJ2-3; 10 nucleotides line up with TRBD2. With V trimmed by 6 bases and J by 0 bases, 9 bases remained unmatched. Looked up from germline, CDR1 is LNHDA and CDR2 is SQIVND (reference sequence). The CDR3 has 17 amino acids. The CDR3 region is CASRKSGGASSTDTQYF. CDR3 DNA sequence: TGTGCCAGTAGGAAAAGCGGGGGGGCCTCCAGCACAGATACGCAGTATTTT. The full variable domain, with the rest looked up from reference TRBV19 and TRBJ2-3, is DGGITQSPKYLFRKEGQNVTLSCEQNLNHDAMYWYRQDPGQGLRLIYYSQIVNDFQKGDIAEGYSVSREKKESFPLTVTSAQKNPTAFYLCASRKSGGASSTDTQYFGPGTRLTVL.

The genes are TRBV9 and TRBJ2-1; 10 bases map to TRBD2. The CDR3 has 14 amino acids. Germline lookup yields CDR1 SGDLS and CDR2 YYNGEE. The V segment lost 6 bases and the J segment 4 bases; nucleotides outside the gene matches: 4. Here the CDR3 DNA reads TGTGCCAGCACCGAGACTAGCGGGTACAATGAGCAGTTCTTC. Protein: CASTETSGYNEQFF.

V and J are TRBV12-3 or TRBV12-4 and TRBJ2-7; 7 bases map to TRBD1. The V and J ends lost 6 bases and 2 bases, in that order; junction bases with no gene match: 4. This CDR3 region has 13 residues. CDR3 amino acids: CASSGTEPYEQYF. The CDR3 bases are TGTGCCAGCAGCGGGACAGAGCCCTACGAGCAGTACTTC.

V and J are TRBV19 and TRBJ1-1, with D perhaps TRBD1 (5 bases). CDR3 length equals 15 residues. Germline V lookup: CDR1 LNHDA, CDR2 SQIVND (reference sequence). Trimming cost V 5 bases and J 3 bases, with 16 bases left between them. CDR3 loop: CASSDPYQGYTEAFF. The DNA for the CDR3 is TGTGCCAGTAGTGACCCTTATCAGGGTTACACTGAAGCTTTCTTT.

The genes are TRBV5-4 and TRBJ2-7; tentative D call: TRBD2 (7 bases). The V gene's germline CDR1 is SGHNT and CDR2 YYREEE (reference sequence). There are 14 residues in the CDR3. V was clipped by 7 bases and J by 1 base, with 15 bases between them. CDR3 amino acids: CASEGGPRSYEQYF. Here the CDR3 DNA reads TGTGCCAGCGAGGGGGGGCCGCGGTCCTACGAGCAGTACTTC. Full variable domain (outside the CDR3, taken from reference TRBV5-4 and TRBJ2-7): ETGVTQSPTHLIKTRGQQVTLRCSSQSGHNTVSWYQQALGQGPQFIFQYYREEENGRGNFPPRFSGLQFPNYSSELNVNALELDDSALYLCASEGGPRSYEQYFGPGTRLTVT.

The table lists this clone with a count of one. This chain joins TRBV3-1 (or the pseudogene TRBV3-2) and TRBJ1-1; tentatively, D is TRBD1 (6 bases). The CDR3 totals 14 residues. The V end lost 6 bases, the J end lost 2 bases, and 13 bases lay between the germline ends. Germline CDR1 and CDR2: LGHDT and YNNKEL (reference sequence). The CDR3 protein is CASRARGFNTEAFF. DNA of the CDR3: TGTGCCAGCAGGGCCAGGGGATTCAACACTGAAGCTTTCTTT.

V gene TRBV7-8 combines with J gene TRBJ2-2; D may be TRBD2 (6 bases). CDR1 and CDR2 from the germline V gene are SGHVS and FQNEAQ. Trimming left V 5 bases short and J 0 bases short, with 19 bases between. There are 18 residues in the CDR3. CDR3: CASSPRGGAGSNTGELFF. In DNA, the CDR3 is TGTGCCAGCAGCCCGCGCGGAGGGGCAGGGTCGAACACCGGGGAGCTGTTTTTT.

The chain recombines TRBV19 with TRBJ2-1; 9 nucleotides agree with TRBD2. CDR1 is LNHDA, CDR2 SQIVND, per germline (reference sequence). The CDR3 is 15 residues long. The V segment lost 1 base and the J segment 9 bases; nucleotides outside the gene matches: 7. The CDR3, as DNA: TGTGCCAGTAGTATAGGTAGTGGAGCGGGGGGTGAGCAGTTCTTC. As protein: CASSIGSGAGGEQFF. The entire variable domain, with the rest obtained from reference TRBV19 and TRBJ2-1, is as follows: DGGITQSPKYLFRKEGQNVTLSCEQNLNHDAMYWYRQDPGQGLRLIYYSQIVNDFQKGDIAEGYSVSREKKESFPLTVTSAQKNPTAFYLCASSIGSGAGGEQFFGPGTRLTVL.

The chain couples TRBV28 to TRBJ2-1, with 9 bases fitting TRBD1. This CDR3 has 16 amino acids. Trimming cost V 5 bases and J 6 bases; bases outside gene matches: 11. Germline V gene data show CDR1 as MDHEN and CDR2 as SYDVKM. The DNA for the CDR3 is TGTGCCAGCAGTCTACCCGGGACAGGGCGGTCCAATGAGCAGTTCTTC. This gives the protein CASSLPGTGRSNEQFF.

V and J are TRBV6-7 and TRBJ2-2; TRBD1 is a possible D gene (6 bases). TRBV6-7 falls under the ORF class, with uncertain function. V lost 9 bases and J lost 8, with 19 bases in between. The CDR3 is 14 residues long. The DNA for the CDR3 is TGTGCCAGTAAGGACAGACGGTGGGAGGGGGAGCTGTTTTTT. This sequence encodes CASKDRRWEGELFF.

The CDR3 is CASSLLATNEKLFF. As DNA, the CDR3 is TGTGCCAGCAGCTTGTTAGCAACTAATGAAAAACTGTTTTTT. J is TRBJ1-4 and V is TRBV5-6; D remains ambiguous. The V gene lost 1 base and the J gene lost 0 bases, with 4 bases spanning the gap. Germline CDR1 and CDR2: SGHDT and YYEEEE. CDR3 length: 14 residues.

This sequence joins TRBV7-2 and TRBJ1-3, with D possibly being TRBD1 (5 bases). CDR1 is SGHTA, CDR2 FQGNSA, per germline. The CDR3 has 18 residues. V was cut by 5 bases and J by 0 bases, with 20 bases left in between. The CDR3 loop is CASSPGIGGGLSGNTIYF. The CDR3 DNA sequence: TGTGCCAGCAGCCCAGGGATTGGGGGAGGACTCTCTGGAAACACCATATATTTT.

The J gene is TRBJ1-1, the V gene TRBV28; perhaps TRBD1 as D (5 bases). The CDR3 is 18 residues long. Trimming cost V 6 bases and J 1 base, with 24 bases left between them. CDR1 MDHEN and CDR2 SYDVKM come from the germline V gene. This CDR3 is CASSRWTQGRRGNTEAFF. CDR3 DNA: TGTGCCAGCAGCCGTTGGACCCAGGGCAGGCGGGGGAACACTGAAGCTTTCTTT.

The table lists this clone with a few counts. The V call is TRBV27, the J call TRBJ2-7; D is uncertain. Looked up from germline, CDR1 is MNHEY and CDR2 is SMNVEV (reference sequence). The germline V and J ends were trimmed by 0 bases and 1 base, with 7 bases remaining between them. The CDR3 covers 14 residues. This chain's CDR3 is CASSLSEVSYEQYF. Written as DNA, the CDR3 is TGTGCCAGCAGTTTATCAGAGGTTTCCTACGAGCAGTACTTC.

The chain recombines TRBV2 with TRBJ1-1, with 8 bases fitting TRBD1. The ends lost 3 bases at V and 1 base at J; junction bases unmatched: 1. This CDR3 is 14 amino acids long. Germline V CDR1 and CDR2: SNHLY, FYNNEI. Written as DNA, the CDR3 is TGTGCCAGCAGTGACACAGGGGGGAACACTGAAGCTTTCTTT. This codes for CASSDTGGNTEAFF.

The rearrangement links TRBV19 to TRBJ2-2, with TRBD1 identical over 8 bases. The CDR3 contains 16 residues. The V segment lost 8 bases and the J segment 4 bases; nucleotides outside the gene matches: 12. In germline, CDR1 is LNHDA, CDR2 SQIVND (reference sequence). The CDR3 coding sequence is TGTGCCAGTGTACCCCCGGGACAGGAGGCCACCGGGGAGCTGTTTTTT. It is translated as CASVPPGQEATGELFF.

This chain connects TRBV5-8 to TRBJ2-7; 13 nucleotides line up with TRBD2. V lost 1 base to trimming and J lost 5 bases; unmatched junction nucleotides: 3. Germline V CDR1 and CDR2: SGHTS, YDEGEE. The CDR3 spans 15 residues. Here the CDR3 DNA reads TGTGCCAGCAGCTTGTCGGGGACTAGCGGGAACGAGCAGTACTTC. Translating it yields CASSLSGTSGNEQYF.

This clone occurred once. The CDR3 sequence: CASSIPSGGSSYNEQFF. In DNA, the CDR3 is TGTGCCAGCAGCATACCTAGCGGGGGGAGCTCCTACAATGAGCAGTTCTTC. The V call is TRBV9, the J call TRBJ2-1; 11 nucleotides agree with TRBD2. The germline gives CDR1 SGDLS, CDR2 YYNGEE. This CDR3 is built from 17 residues. The V segment lost 4 bases and the J segment 0 bases; nucleotides outside the gene matches: 6.

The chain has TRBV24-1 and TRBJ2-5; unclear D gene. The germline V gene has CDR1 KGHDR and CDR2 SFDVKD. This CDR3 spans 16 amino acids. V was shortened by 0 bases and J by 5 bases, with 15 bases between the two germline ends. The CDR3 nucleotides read TGTGCCACCAGTGATTTGCGCGACTCACCAAGGGAGACCCAGTACTTC. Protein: CATSDLRDSPRETQYF.

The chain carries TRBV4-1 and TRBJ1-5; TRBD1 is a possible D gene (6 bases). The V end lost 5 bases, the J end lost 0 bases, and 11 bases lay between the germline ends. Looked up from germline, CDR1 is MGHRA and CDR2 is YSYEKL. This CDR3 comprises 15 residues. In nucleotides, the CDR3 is TGCGCCAGCAGCTCGCAGACAGGTAGCAATCAGCCCCAGCATTTT. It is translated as CASSSQTGSNQPQHF.

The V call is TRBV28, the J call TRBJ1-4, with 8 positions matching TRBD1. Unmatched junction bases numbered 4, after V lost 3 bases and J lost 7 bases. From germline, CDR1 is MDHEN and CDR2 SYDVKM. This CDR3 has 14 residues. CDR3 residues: CASSFRTGSEKLFF. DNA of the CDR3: TGTGCCAGCAGTTTCCGGACAGGGAGTGAAAAACTGTTTTTT.